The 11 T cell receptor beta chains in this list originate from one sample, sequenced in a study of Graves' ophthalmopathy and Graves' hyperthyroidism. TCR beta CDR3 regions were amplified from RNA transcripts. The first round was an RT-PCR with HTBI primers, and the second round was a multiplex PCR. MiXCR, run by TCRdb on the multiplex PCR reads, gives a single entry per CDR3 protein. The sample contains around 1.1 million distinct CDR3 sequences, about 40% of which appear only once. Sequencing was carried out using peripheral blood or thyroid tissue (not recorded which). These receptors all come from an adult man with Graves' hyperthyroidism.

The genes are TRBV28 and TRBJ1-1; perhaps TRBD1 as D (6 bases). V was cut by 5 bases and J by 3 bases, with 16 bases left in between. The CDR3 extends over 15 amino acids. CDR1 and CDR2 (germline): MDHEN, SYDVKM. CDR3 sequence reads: CASSLTGTRDTEAFF. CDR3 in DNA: TGTGCCAGCAGTCTCACCGGGACACGGGACACTGAAGCTTTCTTT.

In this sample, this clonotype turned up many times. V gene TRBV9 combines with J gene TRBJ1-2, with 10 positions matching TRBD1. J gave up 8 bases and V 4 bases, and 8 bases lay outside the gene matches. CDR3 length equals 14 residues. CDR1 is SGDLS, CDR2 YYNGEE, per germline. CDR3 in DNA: TGTGCCAGCAGCTTCGAGGACAGGGGGTACGGCTACACCTTC. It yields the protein CASSFEDRGYGYTF.

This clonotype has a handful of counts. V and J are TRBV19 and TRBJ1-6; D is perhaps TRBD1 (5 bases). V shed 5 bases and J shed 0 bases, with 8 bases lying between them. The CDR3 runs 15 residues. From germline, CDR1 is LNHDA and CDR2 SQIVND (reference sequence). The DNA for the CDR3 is TGTGCCAGTAGTCCGACAGTCTCCTATAATTCACCCCTCCACTTT. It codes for CASSPTVSYNSPLHF.

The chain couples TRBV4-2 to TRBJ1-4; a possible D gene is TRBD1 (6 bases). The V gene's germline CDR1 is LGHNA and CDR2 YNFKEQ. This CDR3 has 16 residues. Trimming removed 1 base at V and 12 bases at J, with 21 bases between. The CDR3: CASSQGRDPGAEELFF. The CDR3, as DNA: TGTGCCAGCAGCCAAGGGAGGGACCCAGGGGCGGAGGAACTGTTTTTT.

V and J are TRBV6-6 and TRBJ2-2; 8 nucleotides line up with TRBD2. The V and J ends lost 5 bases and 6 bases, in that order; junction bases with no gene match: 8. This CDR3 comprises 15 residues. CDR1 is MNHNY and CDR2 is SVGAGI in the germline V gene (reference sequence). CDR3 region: CASSVDDGRAGELFF. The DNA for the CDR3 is TGTGCCAGCAGTGTAGACGACGGGAGGGCCGGGGAGCTGTTTTTT.

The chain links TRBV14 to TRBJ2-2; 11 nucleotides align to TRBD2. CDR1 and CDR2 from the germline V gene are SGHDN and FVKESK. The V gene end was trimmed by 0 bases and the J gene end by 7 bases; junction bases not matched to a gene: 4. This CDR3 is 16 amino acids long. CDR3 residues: CASSQDRTSGSGELFF. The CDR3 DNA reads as TGTGCCAGCAGCCAAGATAGAACTAGCGGGAGCGGGGAGCTGTTTTTT. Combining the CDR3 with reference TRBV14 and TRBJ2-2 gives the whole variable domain EAGVTQFPSHSVIEKGQTVTLRCDPISGHDNLYWYRRVMGKEIKFLLHFVKESKQDESGMPNNRFLAERTGGTYSTLKVQPAELEDSGVYFCASSQDRTSGSGELFFGEGSRLTVL.

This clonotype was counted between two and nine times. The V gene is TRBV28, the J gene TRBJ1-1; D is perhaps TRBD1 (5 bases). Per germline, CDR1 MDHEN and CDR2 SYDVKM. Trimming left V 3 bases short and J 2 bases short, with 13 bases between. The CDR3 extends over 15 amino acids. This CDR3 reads CASSLGDLINTEAFF. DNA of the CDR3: TGTGCCAGCAGTTTGGGGGACCTAATTAACACTGAAGCTTTCTTT.

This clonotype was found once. This CDR3 is CASSPSSLVYEQYF. The CDR3 DNA reads TGTGCCAGCAGTCCAAGTTCGTTGGTTTACGAGCAGTACTTC. The chain employs TRBV27 and TRBJ2-7, with D uncertain. The CDR3 consists of 14 residues. The ends were cut back, 5 bases at V and 4 bases at J, with 15 bases in the middle. CDR1 and CDR2 from the germline V gene are MNHEY and SMNVEV (reference sequence).

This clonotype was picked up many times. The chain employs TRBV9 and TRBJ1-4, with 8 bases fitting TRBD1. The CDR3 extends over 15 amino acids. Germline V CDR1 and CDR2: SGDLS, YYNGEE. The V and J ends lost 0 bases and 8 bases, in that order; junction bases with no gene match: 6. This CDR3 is CASSVEGTGAEKLFF. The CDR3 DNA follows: TGTGCCAGCAGCGTAGAGGGGACAGGAGCCGAAAAACTGTTTTTT.

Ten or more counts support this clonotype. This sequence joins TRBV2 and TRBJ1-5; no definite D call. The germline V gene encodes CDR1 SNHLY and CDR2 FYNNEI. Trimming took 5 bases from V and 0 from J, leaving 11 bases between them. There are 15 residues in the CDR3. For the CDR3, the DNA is TGTGCCAGCAGTCACGACACCTATAGCAATCAGCCCCAGCATTTT. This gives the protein CASSHDTYSNQPQHF.

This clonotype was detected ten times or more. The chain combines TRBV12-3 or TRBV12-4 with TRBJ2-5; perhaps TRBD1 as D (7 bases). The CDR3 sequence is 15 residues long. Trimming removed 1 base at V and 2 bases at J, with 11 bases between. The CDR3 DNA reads TGTGCCAGCAGTTTAGGACAGGGACTTCAAGAGACCCAGTACTTC. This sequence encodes CASSLGQGLQETQYF.